A selection of T cell receptor beta chains follows, all from one sample in a study of shared clonotypes between healthy human individuals. Profiled with immunoSEQ multiplex PCR; TCRdb holds only in-frame clones, not every one. The sample yields around 720,000 clones, 73% seen once. Sequenced material: memory CD4+ T cells sorted from blood. Receptor source: a woman in her thirties in good health. The CDR3 runs from the conserved cysteine through the conserved F or W. D genes are given only for firm matches. Clone size is given for some rows only: seen once, a few or many times, or a class if the clone is expanded.

TRBJ1-5	TRBV28	NA	NA	CASTMAGQPQHF	TGTGCCAGCACCATGGCGGGTCAGCCCCAGCATTTT
TRBJ2-5	TRBV28	NA	once	CASSQSRGYQETQYF	TGTGCCAGCAGCCAGTCGAGAGGATACCAAGAGACCCAGTACTTC
TRBJ2-2	TRBV7-8	NA	NA	CASSTRTGTGELFF	TGTGCCAGCAGCACCCGGACTGGAACCGGGGAGCTGTTTTTT
TRBJ1-5	TRBV2	TRBD1	NA	CARAIGGLMNQPQHF	TGTGCCAGGGCTATAGGGGGCCTTATGAATCAGCCCCAGCATTTT
TRBJ2-2	TRBV28	TRBD1	NA	CASSMDRASGELFF	TGTGCCAGCAGTATGGACAGGGCTAGCGGGGAGCTGTTTTTT
TRBJ2-2	TRBV28	NA	NA	CASSRSVTGELFF	TGTGCCAGCAGTCGTTCGGTCACCGGGGAGCTGTTTTTT
TRBJ2-6	TRBV18	NA	NA	CASSPPGGGANALTF	TGTGCCAGCTCACCACCGGGAGGTGGGGCCAACGCCCTGACTTTC
TRBJ1-2	TRBV14	NA	NA	CASSQEGLDGYTF	TGTGCCAGCAGCCAGGAGGGCTTAGATGGCTACACCTTC
TRBJ2-7	TRBV6-1	TRBD1	NA	CASSETGTGPYEQYF	TGTGCCAGCAGCGAAACCGGGACAGGGCCCTACGAGCAGTACTTC
TRBJ1-2	TRBV6-6	TRBD1	NA	CASSSLGQGDGYTF	TGTGCCAGCAGTTCCCTTGGACAGGGGGATGGCTACACCTTC
TRBJ2-3	TRBV15	NA	NA	CATSRGLPSGTDTQYF	TGTGCCACCAGCAGAGGTTTACCGTCTGGCACAGATACGCAGTATTTT
TRBJ1-2	TRBV28	NA	once	CASSFRGYGYTF	TGTGCCAGCAGTTTCCGTGGCTATGGCTACACCTTC
TRBJ2-1	TRBV29-1	TRBD2	NA	CSVEPGSGGEDNEQFF	TGCAGCGTTGAACCTGGAAGCGGGGGGGAGGACAATGAGCAGTTCTTC
TRBJ1-2	TRBV6-5	NA	NA	CASSGGNGYTF	TGTGCCAGCAGCGGAGGGAATGGCTACACCTTC
TRBJ2-5	TRBV7-8	TRBD1	NA	CASSYRGQETQYF	TGTGCCAGCAGCTACAGGGGGCAAGAGACCCAGTACTTC
TRBJ2-4	TRBV15	NA	NA	CAARGADNLAKNIQYF	TGTGCCGCAAGGGGGGCCGACAACCTAGCCAAAAACATTCAGTACTTC
TRBJ1-5	TRBV4-1	NA	few	CASSQVGGAQPQHF	TGCGCCAGCAGCCAAGTTGGGGGGGCACAGCCCCAGCATTTT
TRBJ1-2	TRBV11-2	NA	NA	CASSLDGIHGYTF	TGTGCCAGCAGCTTAGATGGTATCCATGGCTACACCTTC
TRBJ2-3	TRBV6-4	TRBD2	NA	CASSDRRTSGTDTQYF	TGTGCCAGCAGTGACCGGAGGACTAGCGGCACAGATACGCAGTATTTT
TRBJ2-5	TRBV5-1	NA	NA	CASSPTAAQETQYF	TGCGCCAGCAGCCCGACCGCAGCCCAAGAGACCCAGTACTTC
TRBJ1-2	TRBV27	TRBD1	NA	CASSASGTGVYGYTF	TGTGCCAGCAGTGCGTCCGGGACAGGGGTCTATGGCTACACCTTC
TRBJ2-5	TRBV19	NA	NA	CASSISSLETQYF	TGTGCCAGTAGTATATCTAGCCTAGAGACCCAGTACTTC
TRBJ1-1	TRBV5-1	NA	NA	CASSFEPVTEAFF	TGCGCCAGCAGCTTTGAGCCGGTTACTGAAGCTTTCTTT
TRBJ1-1	TRBV9	NA	NA	CASSRGGASTEAFF	TGTGCCAGCAGCCGCGGGGGGGCCTCCACTGAAGCTTTCTTT
TRBJ2-7	TRBV10-3	TRBD2	NA	CASSGTYEQYF	TGTGCCAGTAGCGGGACCTACGAGCAGTACTTC
TRBJ1-1	TRBV27	NA	NA	CASSFLGRVGTEAFF	TGTGCCAGCAGTTTTCTCGGCAGGGTCGGGACTGAAGCTTTCTTT
TRBJ1-2	TRBV19	TRBD1	once	CASSTRTGDGYTF	TGTGCCAGTAGTACCCGGACAGGGGACGGCTACACCTTC
TRBJ1-2	TRBV28	NA	NA	CASSQGLDYGYTF	TGTGCCAGCAGTCAGGGATTAGACTATGGCTACACCTTC
TRBJ2-5	TRBV9	TRBD1	NA	CASSGRTGWTQYF	TGTGCCAGCAGCGGCCGGACAGGGTGGACCCAGTACTTC
TRBJ2-3	TRBV19	TRBD2	NA	CASSPPGLAGVGGTDTQYF	TGTGCCAGTAGTCCCCCGGGACTAGCGGGAGTCGGGGGCACAGATACGCAGTATTTT
TRBJ2-5	TRBV2	NA	few	CASSKIRGGGQETQYF	TGTGCCAGCAGCAAAATCCGAGGGGGTGGACAAGAGACCCAGTACTTC
TRBJ1-1	TRBV6-1	NA	NA	CASSAGTSSTEAFF	TGTGCCAGCAGTGCTGGGACGTCGAGCACTGAAGCTTTCTTT
TRBJ2-3	TRBV5-6	NA	NA	CASSLVGRLTDTQYF	TGTGCCAGCAGCTTGGTGGGGAGGCTGACAGATACGCAGTATTTT
TRBJ1-2	TRBV5-1	NA	NA	CASSTGAGGYTF	TGCGCCAGCAGCACCGGGGCCGGCGGCTACACCTTC
TRBJ1-1	TRBV11-1	NA	NA	CASSLQVTNTEAFF	TGTGCCAGCAGCCTACAGGTTACGAACACTGAAGCTTTCTTT
TRBJ1-1	TRBV18	TRBD1	NA	CASSQGQLNTEAFF	TGTGCCAGCTCACAGGGACAGCTGAACACTGAAGCTTTCTTT
TRBJ2-7	TRBV5-4	NA	NA	CASTPAGGPYEQYF	TGTGCCAGCACCCCCGCCGGGGGCCCATACGAGCAGTACTTC
TRBJ1-2	TRBV5-1	NA	NA	CASSFNRVDGYTF	TGCGCCAGCAGCTTCAACAGGGTTGACGGCTACACCTTC
TRBJ1-1	TRBV6-5	NA	once	CASSYSYSPGVEAFF	TGTGCCAGCAGTTACTCGTACTCTCCTGGGGTTGAAGCTTTCTTT
TRBJ2-5	TRBV7-6	NA	NA	CASSPTNIRENQETQYF	TGTGCCAGCAGCCCCACCAACATCAGGGAAAACCAAGAGACCCAGTACTTC
TRBJ2-3	TRBV4-1	TRBD2	NA	CASSQGPASGRRDTQYF	TGCGCCAGCAGCCAAGGCCCGGCTAGCGGGAGAAGAGATACGCAGTATTTT
TRBJ2-2	TRBV11-2	NA	NA	CASSLTWETGELFF	TGTGCCAGCAGCTTAACGTGGGAGACCGGGGAGCTGTTTTTT
TRBJ2-5	TRBV18	NA	NA	CASSPTNEETQYF	TGTGCCAGCTCACCGACTAACGAAGAGACCCAGTACTTC
TRBJ2-7	TRBV6-1	NA	NA	CASSEQGRAEGYEQYF	TGTGCCAGCAGTGAACAGGGCAGGGCCGAGGGTTACGAGCAGTACTTC